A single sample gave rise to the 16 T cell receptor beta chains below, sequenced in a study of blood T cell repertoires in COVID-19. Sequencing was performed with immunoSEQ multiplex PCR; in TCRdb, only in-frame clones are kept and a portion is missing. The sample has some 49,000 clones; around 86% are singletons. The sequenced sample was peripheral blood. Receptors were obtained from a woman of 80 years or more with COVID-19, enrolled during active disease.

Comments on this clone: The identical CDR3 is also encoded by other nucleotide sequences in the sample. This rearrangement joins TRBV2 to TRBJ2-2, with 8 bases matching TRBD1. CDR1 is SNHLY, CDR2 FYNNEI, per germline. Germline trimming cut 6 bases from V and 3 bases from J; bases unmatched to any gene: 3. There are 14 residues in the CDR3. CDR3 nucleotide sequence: TGTGCCAGCAGCGGACAGGGCGACACCGGGGAGCTGTTTTTT. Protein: CASSGQGDTGELFF.

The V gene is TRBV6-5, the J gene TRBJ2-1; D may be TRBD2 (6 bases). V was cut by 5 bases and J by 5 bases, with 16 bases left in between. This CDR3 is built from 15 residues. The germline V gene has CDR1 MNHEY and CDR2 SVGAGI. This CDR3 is CASSTLGGINNEQFF. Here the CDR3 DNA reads TGTGCCAGCAGTACCCTTGGAGGGATTAACAATGAGCAGTTCTTC.

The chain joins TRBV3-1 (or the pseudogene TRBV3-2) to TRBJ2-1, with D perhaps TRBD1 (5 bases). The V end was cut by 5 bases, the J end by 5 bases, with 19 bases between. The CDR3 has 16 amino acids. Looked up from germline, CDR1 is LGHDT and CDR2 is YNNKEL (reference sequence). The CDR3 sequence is CASSSGAPRLDNEQFF. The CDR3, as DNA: TGTGCCAGCAGCTCTGGGGCTCCGAGGTTAGACAATGAGCAGTTCTTC.

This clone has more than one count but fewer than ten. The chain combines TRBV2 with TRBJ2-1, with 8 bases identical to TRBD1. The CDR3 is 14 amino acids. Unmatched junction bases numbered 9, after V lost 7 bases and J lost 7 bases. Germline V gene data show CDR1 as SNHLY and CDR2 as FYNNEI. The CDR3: CASTGQESTNEQFF. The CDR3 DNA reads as TGTGCCAGCACGGGACAGGAGAGCACGAATGAGCAGTTCTTC. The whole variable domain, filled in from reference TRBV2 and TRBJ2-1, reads EPEVTQTPSHQVTQMGQEVILRCVPISNHLYFYWYRQILGQKVEFLVSFYNNEISEKSEIFDDQFSVERPDGSNFTLKIRSTKLEDSAMYFCASTGQESTNEQFFGPGTRLTVL.

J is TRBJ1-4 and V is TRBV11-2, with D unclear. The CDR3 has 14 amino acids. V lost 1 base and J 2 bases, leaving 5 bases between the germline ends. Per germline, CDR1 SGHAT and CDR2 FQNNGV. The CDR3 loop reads CASSLGHTNEKLFF. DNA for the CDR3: TGTGCCAGCAGCTTAGGACATACTAATGAAAAACTGTTTTTT.

The CDR3 sequence: CASSQDRAIRDTLAKNIQYF. The CDR3 DNA sequence: TGTGCCAGCAGCCAAGATCGAGCCATCCGGGACACATTAGCCAAAAACATTCAGTACTTC. The J gene is TRBJ2-4, the V gene TRBV3-1 (or the pseudogene TRBV3-2); D is perhaps TRBD1 (6 bases). Germline V lookup: CDR1 LGHDT, CDR2 YNNKEL (reference sequence). This CDR3 has 20 residues. Trimming pared 0 bases from V and 0 bases from J, leaving 21 bases between.

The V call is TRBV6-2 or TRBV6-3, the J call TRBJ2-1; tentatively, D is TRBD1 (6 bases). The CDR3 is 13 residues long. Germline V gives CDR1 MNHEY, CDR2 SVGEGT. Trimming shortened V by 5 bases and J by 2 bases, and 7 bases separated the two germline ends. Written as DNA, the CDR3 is TGTGCCAGCAGTCAGGGGACCTACAATGAGCAGTTCTTC. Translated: CASSQGTYNEQFF.

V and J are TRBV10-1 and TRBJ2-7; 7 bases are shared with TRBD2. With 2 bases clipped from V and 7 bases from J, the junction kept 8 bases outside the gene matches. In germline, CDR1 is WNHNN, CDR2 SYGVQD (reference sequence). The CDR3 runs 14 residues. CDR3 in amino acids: CASSEGSGGWEQYF. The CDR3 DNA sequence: TGCGCCAGCAGTGAGGGATCGGGAGGCTGGGAGCAGTACTTC.

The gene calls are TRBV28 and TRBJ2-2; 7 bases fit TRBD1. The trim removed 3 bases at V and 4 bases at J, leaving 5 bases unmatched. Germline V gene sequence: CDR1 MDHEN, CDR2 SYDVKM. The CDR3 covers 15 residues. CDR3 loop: CASSLISGGTGELFF. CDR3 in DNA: TGTGCCAGCAGTTTGATCTCAGGGGGCACCGGGGAGCTGTTTTTT.

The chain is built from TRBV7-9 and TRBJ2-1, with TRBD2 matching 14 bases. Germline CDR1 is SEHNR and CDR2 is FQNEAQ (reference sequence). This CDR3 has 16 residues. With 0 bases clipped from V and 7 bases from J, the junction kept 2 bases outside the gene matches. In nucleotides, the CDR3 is TGTGCCAGCAGCTTAGCCGGGACTAGCGGGAGAAATGAGCAGTTCTTC. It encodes CASSLAGTSGRNEQFF.

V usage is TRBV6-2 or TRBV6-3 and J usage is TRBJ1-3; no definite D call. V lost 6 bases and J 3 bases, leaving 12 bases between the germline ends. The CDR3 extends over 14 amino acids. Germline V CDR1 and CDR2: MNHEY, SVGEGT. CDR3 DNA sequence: TGTGCCAGCAGCTTAGACTTATTTGGAAACACCATATATTTT. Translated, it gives CASSLDLFGNTIYF.

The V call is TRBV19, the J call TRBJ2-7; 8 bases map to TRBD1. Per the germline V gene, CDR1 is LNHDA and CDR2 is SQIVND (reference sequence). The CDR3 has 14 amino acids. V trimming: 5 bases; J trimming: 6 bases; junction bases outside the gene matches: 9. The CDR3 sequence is CASSDYRGKTEQYF. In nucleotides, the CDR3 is TGTGCCAGTAGTGATTACAGGGGGAAAACCGAGCAGTACTTC.

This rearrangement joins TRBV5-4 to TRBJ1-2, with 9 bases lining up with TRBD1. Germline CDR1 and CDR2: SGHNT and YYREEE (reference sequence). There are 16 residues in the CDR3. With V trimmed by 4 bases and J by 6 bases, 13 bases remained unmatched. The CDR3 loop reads CASSPGQGSRVDGYTF. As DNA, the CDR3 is TGTGCCAGCAGCCCGGGACAGGGAAGTAGGGTGGATGGCTACACCTTC.

The CDR3 coding sequence is TGTGCCAGCAGCCAAGATTTTCTAGCGGGGATCCCTAGCAATGAGCAGTTCTTC. It specifies CASSQDFLAGIPSNEQFF. The J gene is TRBJ2-1, the V gene TRBV14, with 9 nucleotides matching TRBD2. Trimming took 0 bases from V and 6 from J; bases not matched to a gene: 12. The germline V gene has CDR1 SGHDN and CDR2 FVKESK. This CDR3 is built from 18 residues.

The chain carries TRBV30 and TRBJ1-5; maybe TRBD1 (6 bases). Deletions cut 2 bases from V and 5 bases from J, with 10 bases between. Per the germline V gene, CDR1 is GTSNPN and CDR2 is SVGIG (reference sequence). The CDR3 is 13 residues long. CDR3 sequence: CAWSTGIDQPQHF. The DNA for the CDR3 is TGTGCCTGGAGTACAGGGATCGATCAGCCCCAGCATTTT.

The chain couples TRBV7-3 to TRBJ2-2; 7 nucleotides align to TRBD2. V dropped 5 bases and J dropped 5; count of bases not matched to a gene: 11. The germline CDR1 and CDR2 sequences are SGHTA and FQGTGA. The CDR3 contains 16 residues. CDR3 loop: CASSPNGGSKTGELFF. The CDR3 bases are TGTGCCAGCAGCCCGAATGGCGGGAGTAAGACCGGGGAGCTGTTTTTT. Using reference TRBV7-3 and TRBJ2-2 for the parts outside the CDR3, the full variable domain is GAGVSQTPSNKVTEKGKYVELRCDPISGHTALYWYRQSLGQGPEFLIYFQGTGAADDSGLPNDRFFAVRPEGSVSTLKIQRTERGDSAVYLCASSPNGGSKTGELFFGEGSRLTVL.